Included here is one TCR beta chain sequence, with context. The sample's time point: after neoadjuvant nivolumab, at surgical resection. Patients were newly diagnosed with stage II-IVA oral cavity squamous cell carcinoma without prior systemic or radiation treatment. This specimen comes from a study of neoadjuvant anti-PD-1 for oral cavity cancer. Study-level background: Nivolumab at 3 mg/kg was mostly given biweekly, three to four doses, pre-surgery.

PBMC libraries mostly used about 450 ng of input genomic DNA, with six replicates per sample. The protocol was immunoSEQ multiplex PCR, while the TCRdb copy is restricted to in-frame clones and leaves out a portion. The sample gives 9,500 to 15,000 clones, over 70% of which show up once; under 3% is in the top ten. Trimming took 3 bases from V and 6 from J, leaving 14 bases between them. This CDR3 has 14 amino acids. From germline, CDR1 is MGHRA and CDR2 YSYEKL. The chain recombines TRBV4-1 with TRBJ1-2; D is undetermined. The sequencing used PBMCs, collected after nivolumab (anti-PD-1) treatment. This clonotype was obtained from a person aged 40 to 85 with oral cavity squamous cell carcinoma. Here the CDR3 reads CASSQVLSRDGYTF. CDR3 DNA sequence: TGCGCCAGCAGCCAGGTCCTCAGTCGGGATGGCTACACCTTC.